These 32 T cell receptor beta chains originate from one sample sequenced in a study of blood T cells in healthy people across ages (dated by TCRdb to 2014 to 2015). Libraries were prepared through 5' RACE. These reads were obtained on an Illumina HiSeq 2500. A second PCR of about 6 to 11 cycles was performed with a sample-barcoded 5' primer and a J-beta primer mix. The public reads were reanalyzed by TCRdb: fastp trimming at Q25, MiXCR alignment, in-frame beta chains only. Here each entry gathers all rows of one CDR3 protein and keeps the most common genes and DNA. This sample comprises over a million distinct CDR3 sequences, 45% to 70% of them detected only once. Roughly 7% of the sample rests with the top ten. Material: blood. The source of these receptors is a man between 18 and 35 years old in good health.

The CDR3 protein is CSARDRDSPWEQYF. The CDR3 nucleotides read TGCAGTGCTAGAGATCGGGACTCCCCTTGGGAGCAGTACTTC. The rearrangement joins TRBV20-1 to TRBJ2-7; maybe TRBD2 (6 bases). The CDR3 has 14 amino acids. With 0 bases removed from V and 7 bases from J, the gap between germline ends came to 16 bases. Germline V gene sequence: CDR1 DFQATT, CDR2 SNEGSKA (reference sequence).

The gene calls are TRBV12-3 or TRBV12-4 and TRBJ1-5; D is undetermined. The CDR3 is 15 amino acids. Trimming shortened V by 1 base and J by 2 bases, and 9 bases separated the two germline ends. The CDR3 protein is CASSLEGVGNQPQHF. The CDR3 coding sequence is TGTGCCAGCAGTTTAGAGGGCGTGGGCAATCAGCCCCAGCATTTT.

The chain couples TRBV7-2 to TRBJ2-4; D is unclear. TRBJ2-7 explains the end of the DNA better; the J call may be wrong. CDR1 SGHTA and CDR2 FQGNSA come from the germline V gene. The CDR3 consists of 12 residues. The CDR3 nucleotides read TGTGCCAGCAGCCCCCCGGGTGTCGAGCAGTACTTC. This sequence encodes CASSPPGVEQYF.

The rearrangement uses TRBV7-2 and TRBJ1-6, with D hard to call. CDR1 is SGHTA and CDR2 is FQGNSA in the germline V gene. The ends were cut back, 2 bases at V and 5 bases at J, with 4 bases in the middle. The CDR3 runs to 13 residues. Here the CDR3 reads CASSLRNNSPLHF. In DNA, the CDR3 is TGTGCCAGCAGCTTACGGAATAATTCACCCCTCCACTTT. Using reference TRBV7-2 and TRBJ1-6 for the parts outside the CDR3, the full variable domain is GAGVSQSPSNKVTEKGKDVELRCDPISGHTALYWYRQSLGQGLEFLIYFQGNSAPDKSGLPSDRFSAERTGGSVSTLTIQRTQQEDSAVYLCASSLRNNSPLHFGNGTRLTVT.

The genes are TRBV10-3 and TRBJ1-4, with a tentative D call TRBD1 (5 bases). This CDR3 region has 16 residues. Germline V gives CDR1 ENHRY, CDR2 SYGVKD. V lost 2 bases and J lost 8, with 18 bases in between. The CDR3 spells CAISELWGDGGEKLFF. The CDR3 DNA follows: TGTGCCATCAGTGAGCTCTGGGGGGATGGGGGAGAAAAACTGTTTTTT.

In its sample, this clonotype was seen a few times. V gene TRBV12-3 or TRBV12-4 combines with J gene TRBJ2-5; TRBD2 might be the D (6 bases). Trimming stripped 7 bases from V and 2 bases from J, with 11 bases between. The length of the CDR3 is 13 residues. The CDR3 loop reads CASKRRVQETQYF. CDR3 in DNA: TGTGCCAGCAAACGGAGGGTACAAGAGACCCAGTACTTC.

V usage is TRBV10-3 and J usage is TRBJ2-4; D is ambiguous. This CDR3 has 15 residues. Trimming took off 4 bases at V and 3 bases at J, with 13 bases between the two ends. Germline V gene lookup returns CDR1 ENHRY and CDR2 SYGVKD. This chain's CDR3 is CAISGSGPDKNIQYF. CDR3 DNA: TGTGCCATCAGTGGGTCAGGACCGGACAAAAACATTCAGTACTTC.

Remarks on this clonotype: The junction shows a germline mismatch at one end, possibly a read error. This chain's CDR3 is CACSENPRAAEQYF. CDR3 sequence (DNA): TGTGCCTGCAGCGAAAACCCACGGGCAGCCGAGCAGTACTTC. The V gene is TRBV7-9, the J gene TRBJ2-5; D is unresolved. The end of the DNA aligns better with TRBJ2-7, so the J call may be wrong. This CDR3 has 14 amino acids. Germline V gene lookup returns CDR1 SEHNR and CDR2 FQNEAQ (reference sequence).

V and J are TRBV7-9 and TRBJ2-1, with a tentative D call TRBD2 (6 bases). The CDR3 consists of 15 residues. The V and J ends lost 6 bases and 4 bases respectively, with 16 bases between them. From germline, CDR1 is SEHNR and CDR2 FQNEAQ (reference sequence). CDR3 in amino acids: CASSSARGKYNEQFF. CDR3 nucleotide sequence: TGTGCCAGCAGTTCTGCTCGCGGGAAGTACAATGAGCAGTTCTTC.

This clonotype came up a few times. The chain employs TRBV4-2 and TRBJ2-1, with D perhaps TRBD2 (6 bases). This CDR3 is built from 18 residues. Trimming took off 0 bases at V and 0 bases at J, with 15 bases between the two ends. Germline V CDR1 and CDR2: LGHNA, YNFKEQ. The chain's CDR3 is CASSQDPLAGSSYNEQFF. In nucleotides, the CDR3 is TGTGCCAGCAGCCAAGACCCTTTGGCGGGGAGCTCCTACAATGAGCAGTTCTTC.

V is TRBV27 and J is TRBJ2-7; 11 nucleotides agree with TRBD2. The CDR3 spans 15 residues. Germline CDR1 and CDR2: MNHEY and SMNVEV (reference sequence). Trimming at V came to 2 bases and at J to 4 bases, leaving 4 bases not matched to a gene. CDR3 bases: TGTGCCAGCAGTTTAACTAGCGGGAGATGGTACGAGCAGTACTTC. Its protein is CASSLTSGRWYEQYF.

This chain joins TRBV7-9 and TRBJ1-5, with D unresolved. The ends were cut back, 5 bases at V and 3 bases at J, with 8 bases in the middle. CDR1 SEHNR and CDR2 FQNEAQ come from the germline V gene (reference sequence). CDR3 size: 13 residues. This CDR3 reads CASSRGYNQPQHF. In DNA, the CDR3 is TGTGCCAGCAGCCGGGGATACAATCAGCCCCAGCATTTT. Full variable domain (remainder filled in from reference TRBV7-9 and TRBJ1-5): DTGVSQNPRHKITKRGQNVTFRCDPISEHNRLYWYRQTLGQGPEFLTYFQNEAQLEKSRLLSDRFSAERPKGSFSTLEIQRTEQGDSAMYLCASSRGYNQPQHFGDGTRLSIL.

This clonotype appeared once. The V and J genes are TRBV5-1 and TRBJ2-1; TRBD2 matches at 7 bases. CDR3 size: 14 residues. Germline CDR1 is SGHRS and CDR2 is YFSETQ. V dropped 4 bases and J dropped 4; count of bases not matched to a gene: 5. CDR3 residues: CASSGRAKYNEQFF. The CDR3 coding sequence is TGCGCCAGCAGCGGGAGGGCGAAATACAATGAGCAGTTCTTC.

The chain carries TRBV12-3 or TRBV12-4 and TRBJ1-2; no reliable D call. V was cut by 5 bases and J by 3 bases, with 7 bases left in between. The CDR3 has 12 residues. DNA for the CDR3: TGTGCCAGCAGTATAAGGGACTATGGCTACACCTTC. Translation: CASSIRDYGYTF.

This chain uses TRBV11-2 with TRBJ2-7; D unresolved. V lost 1 base, J lost 1 base, and 8 bases lay in between. Germline CDR1 reads SGHAT; CDR2 reads FQNNGV. This CDR3 is 14 amino acids long. CDR3 in DNA: TGTGCCAGCAGCTTAGGGCAGCTATCCTACGAGCAGTACTTC. This gives the protein CASSLGQLSYEQYF.

The chain couples TRBV5-1 to TRBJ1-2, with 8 bases identical to TRBD1. Germline loops: CDR1 SGHRS, CDR2 YFSETQ. The junction had 10 bases not matched to a gene; V was cut back by 3 bases and J by 6 bases. The CDR3 covers 15 residues. CDR3 sequence (DNA): TGCGCCAGCAGCTCCAGCTCAGGGGGCAGGGATGGCTACACCTTC. Protein sequence: CASSSSSGGRDGYTF.

The chain recombines TRBV25-1 with TRBJ2-5, with 7 bases fitting TRBD1. The germline gives CDR1 MGHDK, CDR2 SYGVNS. Losses at the gene ends were 3 bases for V and 11 bases for J; bases not matched to a gene: 18. The CDR3 loop spans 16 amino acids. The CDR3 is CASSDTGVHDFYGQYF. The CDR3 DNA sequence: TGTGCCAGCAGTGATACAGGGGTTCATGACTTCTACGGGCAGTACTTC.

This clonotype has ten or more counts. A much larger clone lies a single base off, so this may be a read error. This sequence joins TRBV20-1 and TRBJ2-1; 10 positions agree with TRBD2. The J call may be faulty, since TRBJ2-7 better matches the DNA end. CDR1 is DFQATT, CDR2 SNEGSKA, per germline (reference sequence). The CDR3 is made up of 14 amino acids. The CDR3 coding sequence is TGCAGTGCTCCCAGCGGGGGGGACTACAATGAGCAGTACTTC. It codes for CSAPSGGDYNEQYF.

Comments on this clonotype: One junction end disagrees with the germline gene, perhaps due to a read error. The V call is TRBV10-3, the J call TRBJ2-1; 7 bases are a match to TRBD2. The germline V gene has CDR1 ENHRY and CDR2 SYGVKD. This CDR3 contains 14 residues. The CDR3 protein is CAIRDSGVYNGQFF. The CDR3 coding sequence is TGTGCCATCAGAGACAGCGGGGTATACAATGGGCAGTTCTTC.

The chain combines TRBV7-2 with TRBJ2-7; D is ambiguous. This CDR3 spans 11 amino acids. The germline gives CDR1 SGHTA, CDR2 FQGNSA. Trimming removed 2 bases from V and 5 bases from J, with 4 bases in between. The CDR3 sequence is CASSLLHEQYF. In DNA form, the CDR3 reads TGTGCCAGCAGCTTACTACACGAGCAGTACTTC.

This clonotype has just a few counts. J is TRBJ2-7 and V is TRBV20-1; D gene unclear. This CDR3 spans 13 amino acids. Between the trimmed V and J ends, which lost 0 bases and 0 bases, there was a span of 6 bases. Germline V lookup: CDR1 DFQATT, CDR2 SNEGSKA (reference sequence). CDR3 residues: CSAREYYSYEQYF. The CDR3 bases are TGCAGTGCTAGAGAGTATTACTCCTACGAGCAGTACTTC.

The chain links TRBV7-2 to TRBJ2-5; 8 bases map to TRBD1. Germline V gene sequence: CDR1 SGHTA, CDR2 FQGNSA. Trimming took 5 bases from V and 1 from J; bases not matched to a gene: 12. The CDR3 has 17 amino acids. CDR3 in amino acids: CASSPRGQGAPQETQYF. For the CDR3, the DNA is TGTGCCAGCAGCCCCAGAGGACAGGGAGCTCCCCAAGAGACCCAGTACTTC.

The rearrangement uses TRBV4-3 and TRBJ2-7, with 11 bases aligning to TRBD2. The V and J ends lost 2 bases and 6 bases, in that order; junction bases with no gene match: 6. CDR1 and CDR2 from the germline V gene are LGHNA and YSLEER. This CDR3 is 15 amino acids long. CDR3 loop: CASSQFSGGGGEQYF. In nucleotides, the CDR3 is TGCGCCAGCAGCCAATTTAGCGGGGGGGGTGGCGAGCAGTACTTC.

This sequence joins TRBV5-1 and TRBJ2-7, with 9 bases fitting TRBD1. V dropped 0 bases and J dropped 4; count of bases not matched to a gene: 8. The CDR3 is 16 residues long. Germline assignment: CDR1 SGHRS and CDR2 YFSETQ. The CDR3 spells CASSLEQGAASYEQYF. For the CDR3, the DNA is TGCGCCAGCAGCTTGGAACAGGGGGCGGCTAGTTACGAGCAGTACTTC.

V and J are TRBV20-1 and TRBJ2-5; no definite D call. Per germline, CDR1 DFQATT and CDR2 SNEGSKA (reference sequence). V shed 2 bases and J shed 0 bases, with 10 bases lying between them. This CDR3 contains 14 residues. CDR3 protein: CSARPPGNQETQYF. CDR3 DNA sequence: TGCAGTGCTAGACCCCCTGGGAACCAAGAGACCCAGTACTTC.

The chain is built from TRBV5-1 and TRBJ2-5; 9 bases fit TRBD2. Germline V gives CDR1 SGHRS, CDR2 YFSETQ. This CDR3 has 11 amino acids. V lost 6 bases to trimming and J lost 11 bases; unmatched junction nucleotides: 5. The DNA for the CDR3 is TGCGCCAGCATAGCGGGAGATGAGCAGTACTTC. As protein: CASIAGDEQYF. The full variable domain, completed using reference TRBV5-1 and TRBJ2-5, is KAGVTQTPRYLIKTRGQQVTLSCSPISGHRSVSWYQQTPGQGLQFLFEYFSETQRNKGNFPGRFSGRQFSNSRSEMNVSTLELGDSALYLCASIAGDEQYFGPGTRLLVL.

The chain recombines TRBV28 with TRBJ2-3, with no clear D. CDR1 and CDR2 from the germline V gene are MDHEN and SYDVKM. V was shortened by 3 bases and J by 0 bases, with 13 bases between the two germline ends. This CDR3 spans 16 amino acids. CDR3 loop: CASSFLFGPSTDTQYF. The CDR3 DNA follows: TGTGCCAGCAGTTTCCTTTTTGGCCCTAGCACAGATACGCAGTATTTT.

The rearrangement joins TRBV29-1 to TRBJ2-1, with 9 positions matching TRBD2. The junction had 24 bases not matched to a gene; V was cut back by 3 bases and J by 0 bases. CDR1 is SQVTM and CDR2 is ANQGSEA in the germline V gene. This CDR3 has 22 amino acids. CDR3 in amino acids: CSVDDSNPGTSYSSYSYNEQFF. The CDR3 DNA follows: TGCAGCGTTGACGACTCCAACCCCGGGACTAGCTATTCATCGTACTCCTACAATGAGCAGTTCTTC.

The V gene is TRBV27, the J gene TRBJ2-3; 10 bases are shared with TRBD1. Per germline, CDR1 MNHEY and CDR2 SMNVEV (reference sequence). The CDR3 spans 15 residues. Trimming at V came to 9 bases and at J to 1 base, leaving 7 bases not matched to a gene. DNA for the CDR3: TGTGCCAGTACCTACGGGACAGGGGGCACAGATACGCAGTATTTT. It encodes CASTYGTGGTDTQYF.

The V and J genes are TRBV7-9 and TRBJ2-1; D remains ambiguous. V lost 5 bases and J lost 3, with 11 bases in between. Germline loops: CDR1 SEHNR, CDR2 FQNEAQ (reference sequence). CDR3 size: 14 residues. In nucleotides, the CDR3 is TGTGCCAGCAGCCCCGGACGGCTCTACAATGAGCAGTTCTTC. Protein product: CASSPGRLYNEQFF.

V gene TRBV4-1 combines with J gene TRBJ2-3; 11 bases are shared with TRBD1. Germline V gene sequence: CDR1 MGHRA, CDR2 YSYEKL. V was clipped by 1 base and J by 0 bases; unmatched bases: 6. This CDR3 comprises 18 residues. CDR3 DNA sequence: TGCGCCAGCAGCCAAGTTCCCGGGACAGGGGGTAGCACAGATACGCAGTATTTT. This gives the protein CASSQVPGTGGSTDTQYF.

This chain links TRBV7-9 with TRBJ1-2, with TRBD1 identical over 7 bases. The CDR3 is 14 amino acids. The trim removed 1 base at V and 6 bases at J, leaving 5 bases unmatched. The germline CDR1 and CDR2 sequences are SEHNR and FQNEAQ (reference sequence). Written as DNA, the CDR3 is TGTGCCAGCAGCTTAGAGTGGACAGGCCATGGCTACACCTTC. Translated, it gives CASSLEWTGHGYTF.